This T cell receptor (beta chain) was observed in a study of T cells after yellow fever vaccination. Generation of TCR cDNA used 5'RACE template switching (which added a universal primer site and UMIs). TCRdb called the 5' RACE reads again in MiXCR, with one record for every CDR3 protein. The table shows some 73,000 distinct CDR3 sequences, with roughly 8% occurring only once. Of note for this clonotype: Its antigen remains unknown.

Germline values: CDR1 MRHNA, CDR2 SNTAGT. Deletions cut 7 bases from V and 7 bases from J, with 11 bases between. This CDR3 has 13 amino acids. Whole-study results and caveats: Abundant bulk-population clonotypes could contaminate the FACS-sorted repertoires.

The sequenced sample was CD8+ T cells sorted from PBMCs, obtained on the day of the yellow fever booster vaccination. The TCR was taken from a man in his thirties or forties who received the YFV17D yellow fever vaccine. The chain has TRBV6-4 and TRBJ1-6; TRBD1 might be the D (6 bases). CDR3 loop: CASKDSDNSPLHF. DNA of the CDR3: TGTGCCAGCAAGGACAGCGACAATTCACCCCTCCACTTT.